These 12 T cell receptor beta chains were sequenced from one sample in a study of blood T cell repertoires in COVID-19. Assay: immunoSEQ multiplex PCR; the TCRdb copy retains only in-frame clones and omits some. The data show about 250,000 clones, with roughly 86% seen just once and roughly 1.6% held by the top ten. Sequencing was carried out using peripheral blood. These receptors originate from a woman aged 55-70 years who had recovered from COVID-19.

The rearrangement joins TRBV19 to TRBJ2-3; 7 bases align to TRBD1. The CDR3 covers 14 residues. Germline CDR1 is LNHDA and CDR2 is SQIVND (reference sequence). Unmatched junction bases numbered 6, after V lost 7 bases and J lost 2 bases. CDR3 loop: CASKETGITDTQYF. The DNA of the CDR3 is TGTGCCAGTAAAGAGACAGGGATCACAGATACGCAGTATTTT.

This clone was seen once. The chain has TRBV5-4 and TRBJ1-1; D is unresolved. The germline gives CDR1 SGHNT, CDR2 YYREEE (reference sequence). The CDR3 has 13 amino acids. The V end lost 5 bases, the J end lost 1 base, and 9 bases lay between the germline ends. CDR3 nucleotides: TGTGCCAGCAGTCGAGTCTCGAACACTGAAGCTTTCTTT. This encodes CASSRVSNTEAFF.

V is TRBV5-1 and J is TRBJ1-4, with 7 nucleotides matching TRBD1. The ends lost 2 bases at V and 7 bases at J; junction bases unmatched: 8. CDR1 is SGHRS and CDR2 is YFSETQ in the germline V gene. The CDR3 has 15 residues. The CDR3 sequence is CASSLSVTGSEKLFF. CDR3 nucleotide sequence: TGCGCCAGCAGCTTATCCGTGACAGGGTCTGAAAAACTGTTTTTT.

The chain employs TRBV7-3 and TRBJ2-5; tentatively, D is TRBD1 (6 bases). CDR1 SGHTA and CDR2 FQGTGA come from the germline V gene. CDR3 size: 13 residues. V was clipped by 3 bases and J by 3 bases, with 8 bases between them. The CDR3 DNA follows: TGTGCCAGCAGCTTCGGACAGAAAGAGACCCAGTACTTC. The encoded protein is CASSFGQKETQYF.

This chain connects TRBV5-4 to TRBJ2-3, with a tentative D call TRBD2 (5 bases). The ends were cut back, 3 bases at V and 0 bases at J, with 11 bases in the middle. CDR1 and CDR2 (germline): SGHNT, YYREEE (reference sequence). The CDR3 runs to 15 residues. The CDR3: CASSSKTGSTDTQYF. The CDR3 DNA sequence: TGTGCCAGCAGCTCGAAGACGGGAAGCACAGATACGCAGTATTTT. The full variable domain, with the rest looked up from reference TRBV5-4 and TRBJ2-3, is ETGVTQSPTHLIKTRGQQVTLRCSSQSGHNTVSWYQQALGQGPQFIFQYYREEENGRGNFPPRFSGLQFPNYSSELNVNALELDDSALYLCASSSKTGSTDTQYFGPGTRLTVL.

The chain links TRBV5-1 to TRBJ2-1; D perhaps matches TRBD1 (5 bases). The CDR3 spans 14 residues. Germline-derived CDR1 and CDR2 are SGHRS and YFSETQ. The ends were cut back, 2 bases at V and 9 bases at J, with 15 bases in the middle. The CDR3 loop reads CASSFPGQGSEQFF. The CDR3 bases are TGCGCCAGCAGCTTCCCCGGTCAGGGCTCTGAGCAGTTCTTC.

The V call is TRBV6-6, the J call TRBJ2-2, with a possible D match to TRBD2 (6 bases). CDR1 MNHNY and CDR2 SVGAGI come from the germline V gene (reference sequence). Trimming shortened V by 8 bases and J by 3 bases, and 16 bases separated the two germline ends. The CDR3 consists of 15 residues. The CDR3 DNA reads TGTGCCAGCCAAAGTCGGGGGATGGACACCGGGGAGCTGTTTTTT. Amino acid sequence: CASQSRGMDTGELFF.

The rearrangement links TRBV6-5 to TRBJ1-1; 9 positions agree with TRBD1. The V gene end was trimmed by 2 bases and the J gene end by 4 bases; junction bases not matched to a gene: 2. CDR1 and CDR2 from the germline V gene are MNHEY and SVGAGI. The CDR3 length is 14 residues. The CDR3 loop reads CASSYGTGTTEAFF. DNA of the CDR3: TGTGCCAGCAGTTACGGGACAGGGACCACTGAAGCTTTCTTT.

This chain links TRBV3-1 (or the pseudogene TRBV3-2) with TRBJ2-3, with 8 bases matching TRBD2. The germline CDR1 and CDR2 sequences are LGHDT and YNNKEL (reference sequence). The V and J ends lost 4 bases and 2 bases, in that order; junction bases with no gene match: 2. This CDR3 has 14 residues. DNA of the CDR3: TGTGCCAGCAGCCTTGGACTAGCCACAGATACGCAGTATTTT. Its translation: CASSLGLATDTQYF.

DNA of the CDR3: TGTGCCACCTCAGCGGGGGTCTACGAGCAGTACTTC. Translating it yields CATSAGVYEQYF. The chain is built from TRBV6-6 and TRBJ2-7; TRBD2 aligns across 8 bases. This CDR3 has 12 amino acids. Losses at the gene ends were 10 bases for V and 3 bases for J; bases not matched to a gene: 5. From germline, CDR1 is MNHNY and CDR2 SVGAGI (reference sequence).

The chain is built from TRBV9 and TRBJ1-1; 7 nucleotides line up with TRBD1. The CDR3 contains 13 residues. The germline gives CDR1 SGDLS, CDR2 YYNGEE. J was trimmed by 5 bases and V by 4 bases; bases with no gene match: 5. CDR3 in DNA: TGTGCCAGCAGCCAGACAGGGACAACTGAAGCTTTCTTT. Translated, it gives CASSQTGTTEAFF.

This clone was detected once. The chain carries TRBV4-2 and TRBJ1-5; unclear D gene. The CDR3 has 14 residues. Trimming pared 0 bases from V and 6 bases from J, leaving 9 bases between. Germline V gene data show CDR1 as LGHNA and CDR2 as YNFKEQ. This CDR3 is CASSQDRAGQPQHF. In nucleotides, the CDR3 is TGTGCCAGCAGCCAAGATAGGGCGGGTCAGCCCCAGCATTTT.